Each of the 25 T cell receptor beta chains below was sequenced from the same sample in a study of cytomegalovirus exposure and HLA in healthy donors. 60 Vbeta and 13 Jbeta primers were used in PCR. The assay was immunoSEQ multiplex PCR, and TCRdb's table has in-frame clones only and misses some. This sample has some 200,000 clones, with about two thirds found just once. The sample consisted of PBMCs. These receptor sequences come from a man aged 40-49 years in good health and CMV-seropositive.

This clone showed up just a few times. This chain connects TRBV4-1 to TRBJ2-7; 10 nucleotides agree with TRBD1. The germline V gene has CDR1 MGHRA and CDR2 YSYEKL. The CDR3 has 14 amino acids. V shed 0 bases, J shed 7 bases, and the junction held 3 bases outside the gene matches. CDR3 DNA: TGCGCCAGCAGCCAAGAGGGACAGGGGAGAGAGCAGTACTTC. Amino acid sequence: CASSQEGQGREQYF.

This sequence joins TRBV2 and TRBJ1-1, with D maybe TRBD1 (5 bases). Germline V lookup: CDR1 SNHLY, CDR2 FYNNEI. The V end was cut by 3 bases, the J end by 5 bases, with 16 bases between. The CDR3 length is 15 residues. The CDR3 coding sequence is TGTGCCAGCAGTGATGATATCGGGGCGGGGACTGAAGCTTTCTTT. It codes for CASSDDIGAGTEAFF.

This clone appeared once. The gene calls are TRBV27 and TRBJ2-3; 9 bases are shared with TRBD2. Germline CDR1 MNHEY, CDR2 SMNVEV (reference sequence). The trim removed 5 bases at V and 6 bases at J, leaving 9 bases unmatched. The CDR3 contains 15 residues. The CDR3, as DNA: TGTGCCAGCAGTCGACCGGGACTAGCTTATGATACGCAGTATTTT. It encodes CASSRPGLAYDTQYF.

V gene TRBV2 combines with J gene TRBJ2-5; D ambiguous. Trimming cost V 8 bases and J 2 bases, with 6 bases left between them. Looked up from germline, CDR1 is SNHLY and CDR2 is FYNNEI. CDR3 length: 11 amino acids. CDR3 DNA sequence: TGTGCCAGCCTGAGGCAAGAGACCCAGTACTTC. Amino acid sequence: CASLRQETQYF.

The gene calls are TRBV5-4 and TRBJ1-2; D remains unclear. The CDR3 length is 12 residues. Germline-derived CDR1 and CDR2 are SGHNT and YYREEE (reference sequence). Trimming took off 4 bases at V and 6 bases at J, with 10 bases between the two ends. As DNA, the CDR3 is TGTGCCAGCAGCCAGGACTTCAATGGCTACACCTTC. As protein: CASSQDFNGYTF.

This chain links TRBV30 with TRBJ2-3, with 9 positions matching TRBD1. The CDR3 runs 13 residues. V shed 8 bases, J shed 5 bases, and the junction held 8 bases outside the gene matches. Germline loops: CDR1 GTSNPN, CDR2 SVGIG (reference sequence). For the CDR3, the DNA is TGTGCCGGAGCGACAGGGGGGGGAGATACGCAGTATTTT. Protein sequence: CAGATGGGDTQYF.

The CDR3 loop reads CASSLSPGKTDTQYF. The CDR3 nucleotides read TGTGCCAGCAGCTTGTCCCCAGGGAAAACAGATACGCAGTATTTT. This chain uses TRBV7-9 with TRBJ2-3, with a possible D match to TRBD1 (5 bases). This CDR3 comprises 15 residues. CDR1 SEHNR and CDR2 FQNEAQ come from the germline V gene (reference sequence). The V gene lost 3 bases and the J gene lost 3 bases, with 13 bases spanning the gap.

CDR3 sequence (DNA): TGTGCCAGCAGTTTAAGGGGCGTCAACCCCAATCAGCCCCAGCATTTT. This encodes CASSLRGVNPNQPQHF. The rearrangement uses TRBV28 and TRBJ1-5; tentative D call: TRBD1 (5 bases). Germline V gives CDR1 MDHEN, CDR2 SYDVKM. Trimming pared 2 bases from V and 3 bases from J, leaving 14 bases between. This CDR3 region has 16 residues.

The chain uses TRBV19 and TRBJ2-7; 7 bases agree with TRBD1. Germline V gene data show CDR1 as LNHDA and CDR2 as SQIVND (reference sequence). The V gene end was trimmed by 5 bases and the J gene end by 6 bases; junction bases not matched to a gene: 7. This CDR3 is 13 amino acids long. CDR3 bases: TGTGCCAGTAGTTTGGGACAGTCGGGCGAGCAGTACTTC. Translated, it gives CASSLGQSGEQYF. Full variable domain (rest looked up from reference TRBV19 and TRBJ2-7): DGGITQSPKYLFRKEGQNVTLSCEQNLNHDAMYWYRQDPGQGLRLIYYSQIVNDFQKGDIAEGYSVSREKKESFPLTVTSAQKNPTAFYLCASSLGQSGEQYFGPGTRLTVT.

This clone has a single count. The chain's CDR3 is CASSSGLAGGRSSYEQYF. The CDR3 DNA follows: TGCGCCAGCAGCTCAGGACTAGCGGGGGGCAGGAGCTCCTACGAGCAGTACTTC. The chain links TRBV5-1 to TRBJ2-7, with 14 bases fitting TRBD2. The V segment lost 3 bases and the J segment 0 bases; nucleotides outside the gene matches: 8. Germline values: CDR1 SGHRS, CDR2 YFSETQ. The CDR3 contains 18 residues.

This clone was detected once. CDR3 amino acids: CASSRQGFYNEQFF. As DNA, the CDR3 is TGTGCCAGCAGCCGACAGGGTTTCTACAATGAGCAGTTCTTC. V usage is TRBV5-8 and J usage is TRBJ2-1; TRBD1 matches 7 bases. The junction had 4 bases not matched to a gene; V was cut back by 4 bases and J by 3 bases. This CDR3 has 14 residues. Germline loops: CDR1 SGHTS, CDR2 YDEGEE.

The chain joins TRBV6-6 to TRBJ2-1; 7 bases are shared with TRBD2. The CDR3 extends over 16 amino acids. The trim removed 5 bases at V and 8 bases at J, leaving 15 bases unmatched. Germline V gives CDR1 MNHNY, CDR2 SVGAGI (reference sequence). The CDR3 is CASSPRTRTAAYEQFF. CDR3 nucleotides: TGTGCCAGCAGTCCACGGACTAGAACGGCGGCATATGAGCAGTTCTTC.

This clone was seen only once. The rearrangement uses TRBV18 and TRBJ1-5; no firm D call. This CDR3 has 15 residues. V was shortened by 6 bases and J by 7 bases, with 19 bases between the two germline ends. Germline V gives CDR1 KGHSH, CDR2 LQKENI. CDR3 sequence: CASSPTGEVIQPQHF. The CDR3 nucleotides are TGTGCCAGCTCCCCGACCGGGGAGGTAATCCAGCCCCAGCATTTT.

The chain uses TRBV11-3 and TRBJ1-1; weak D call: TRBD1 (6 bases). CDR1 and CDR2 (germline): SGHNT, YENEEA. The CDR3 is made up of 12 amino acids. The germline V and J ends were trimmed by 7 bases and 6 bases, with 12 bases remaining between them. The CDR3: CASKMGHAEAFF. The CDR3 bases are TGTGCCAGCAAGATGGGACATGCTGAAGCTTTCTTT.

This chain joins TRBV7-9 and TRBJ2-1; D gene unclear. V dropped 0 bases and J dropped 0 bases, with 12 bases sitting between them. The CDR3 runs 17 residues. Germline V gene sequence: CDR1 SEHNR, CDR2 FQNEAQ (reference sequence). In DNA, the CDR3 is TGTGCCAGCAGCTTAGCGGCAGGCGCGAGCTCCTACAATGAGCAGTTCTTC. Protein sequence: CASSLAAGASSYNEQFF.

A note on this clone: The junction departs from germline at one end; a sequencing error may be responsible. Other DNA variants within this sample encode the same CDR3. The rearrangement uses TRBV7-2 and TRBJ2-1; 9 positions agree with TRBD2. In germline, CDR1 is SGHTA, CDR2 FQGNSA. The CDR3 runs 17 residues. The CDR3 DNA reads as TGTGCCAGTAGCTTTAGGACTAGCGTAACCGGGGCGAATGAGCAGTTCTTC. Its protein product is CASSFRTSVTGANEQFF.

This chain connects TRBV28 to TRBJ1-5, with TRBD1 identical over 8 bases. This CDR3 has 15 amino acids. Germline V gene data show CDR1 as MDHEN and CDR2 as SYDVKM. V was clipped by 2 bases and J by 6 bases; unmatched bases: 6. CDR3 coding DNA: TGTGCCAGCAGTTTAGGGCAGGGGGCGGGTCAGCCCCAGCATTTT. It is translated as CASSLGQGAGQPQHF.

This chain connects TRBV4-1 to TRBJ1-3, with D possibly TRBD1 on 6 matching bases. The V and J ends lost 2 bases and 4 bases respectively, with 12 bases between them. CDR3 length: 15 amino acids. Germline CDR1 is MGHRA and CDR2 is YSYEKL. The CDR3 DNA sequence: TGCGCCAGCAGCCAAAACAGGGTCGCGGGAAACACCATATATTTT. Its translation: CASSQNRVAGNTIYF.

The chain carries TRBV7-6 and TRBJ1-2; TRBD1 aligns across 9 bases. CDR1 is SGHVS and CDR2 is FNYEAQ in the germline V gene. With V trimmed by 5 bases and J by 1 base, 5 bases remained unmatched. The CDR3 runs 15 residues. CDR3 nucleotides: TGTGCCAGCAGCCCGGGACAGGGATATAACTATGGCTACACCTTC. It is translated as CASSPGQGYNYGYTF.

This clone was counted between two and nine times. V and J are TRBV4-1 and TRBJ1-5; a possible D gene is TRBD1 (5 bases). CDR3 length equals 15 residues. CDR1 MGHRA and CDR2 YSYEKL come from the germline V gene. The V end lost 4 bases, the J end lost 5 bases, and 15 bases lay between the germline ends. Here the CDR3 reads CASSRRDSGDQPQHF. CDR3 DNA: TGCGCCAGCAGCCGGCGGGACTCCGGGGATCAGCCCCAGCATTTT.

CDR3 region: CASRPGTGALEQYF. CDR3 coding DNA: TGTGCCAGCAGGCCCGGGACAGGGGCTCTGGAGCAGTACTTC. The rearrangement joins TRBV6-5 to TRBJ2-7; 10 nucleotides align to TRBD1. Unmatched junction bases numbered 9, after V lost 6 bases and J lost 7 bases. The CDR3 sequence is 14 residues long. Germline V gene sequence: CDR1 MNHEY, CDR2 SVGAGI.

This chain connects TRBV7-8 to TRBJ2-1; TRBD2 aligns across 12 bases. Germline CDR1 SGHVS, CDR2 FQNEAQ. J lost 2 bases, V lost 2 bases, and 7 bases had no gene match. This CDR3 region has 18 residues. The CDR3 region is CASSLPTRLAGAYNEQFF. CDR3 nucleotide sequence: TGTGCCAGCAGCTTACCCACTCGACTAGCGGGGGCCTACAATGAGCAGTTCTTC.

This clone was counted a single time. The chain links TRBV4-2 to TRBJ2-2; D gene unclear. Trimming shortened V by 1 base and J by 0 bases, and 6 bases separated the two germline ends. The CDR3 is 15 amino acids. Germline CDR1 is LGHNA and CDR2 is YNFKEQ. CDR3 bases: TGTGCCAGCAGCCAAGCACGGTCGAACACCGGGGAGCTGTTTTTT. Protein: CASSQARSNTGELFF.

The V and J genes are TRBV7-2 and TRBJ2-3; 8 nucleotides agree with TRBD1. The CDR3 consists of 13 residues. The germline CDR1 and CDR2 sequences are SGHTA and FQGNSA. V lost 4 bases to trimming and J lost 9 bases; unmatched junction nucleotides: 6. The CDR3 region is CASSSATGATQYF. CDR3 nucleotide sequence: TGTGCCAGCAGCTCAGCGACAGGGGCCACGCAGTATTTT.

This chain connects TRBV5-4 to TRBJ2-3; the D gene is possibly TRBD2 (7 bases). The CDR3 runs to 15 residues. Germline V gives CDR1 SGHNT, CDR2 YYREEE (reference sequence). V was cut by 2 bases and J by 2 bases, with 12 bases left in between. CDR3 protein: CASSLGGGYTDTQYF. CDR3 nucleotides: TGTGCCAGCAGCTTAGGCGGGGGCTACACAGATACGCAGTATTTT.